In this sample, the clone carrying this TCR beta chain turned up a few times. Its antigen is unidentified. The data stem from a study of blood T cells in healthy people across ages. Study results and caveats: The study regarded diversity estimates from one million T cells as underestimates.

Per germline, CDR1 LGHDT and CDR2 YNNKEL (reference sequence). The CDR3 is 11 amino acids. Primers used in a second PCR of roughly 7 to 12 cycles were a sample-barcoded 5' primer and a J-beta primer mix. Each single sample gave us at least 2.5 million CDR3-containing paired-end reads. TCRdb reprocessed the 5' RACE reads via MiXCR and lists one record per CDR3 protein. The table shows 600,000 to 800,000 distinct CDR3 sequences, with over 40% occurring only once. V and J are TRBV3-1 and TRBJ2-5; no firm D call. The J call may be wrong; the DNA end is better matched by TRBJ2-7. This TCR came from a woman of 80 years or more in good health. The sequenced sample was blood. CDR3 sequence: CASSQLHEQYF. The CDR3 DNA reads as TGTGCCAGCAGCCAACTCCACGAGCAGTACTTC.